Presented here are 5 T cell receptor beta chains from one specimen sequenced in a study of human T cells and chemical hapten exposure. TCRdb ran MiXCR on the RACE reads and lists one entry per CDR3 protein. The table lists fewer than 150,000 distinct CDR3 sequences, about 14% of them singletons. The time point here: pre-sensitization, week 0. Described treatment: therapeutic diphenylcyclopropenone sensitization with weekly scalp DPC. The sample consisted of whole blood, taken in connection with sensitization to the hapten diphenylcyclopropenone (DPC). The origin of the receptors is a woman younger than 30 with alopecia areata. Some clones in this sample may be carry-over from other donors' samples.

This clonotype has a handful of counts. The chain carries TRBV29-1 and TRBJ2-2; 8 bases agree with TRBD1. Trimming at V came to 8 bases and at J to 4 bases, leaving 9 bases not matched to a gene. CDR3 length: 14 amino acids. Germline CDR1 reads SQVTM; CDR2 reads ANQGSEA. As DNA, the CDR3 is TGCAGCATCAGCACTACAGGGGGCACCGGGGAGCTGTTTTTT. The encoded protein is CSISTTGGTGELFF.

The V and J genes are TRBV6-5 and TRBJ1-1; no firm D call. Trimming stripped 6 bases from V and 0 bases from J, with 8 bases between. Germline V gene data show CDR1 as MNHEY and CDR2 as SVGAGI. The CDR3 extends over 13 amino acids. The CDR3 nucleotides are TGTGCCAGCAGCTCCACAATGAACACTGAAGCTTTCTTT. It yields the protein CASSSTMNTEAFF.

This clonotype was detected many times. CDR3 nucleotides: TGTGCCAGCAGTTCCGGACAGGGCGAAGCTTTCTTT. This gives the protein CASSSGQGEAFF. The chain carries TRBV28 and TRBJ1-1, with TRBD1 identical over 8 bases. Trimming cost V 4 bases and J 8 bases; bases outside gene matches: 3. Germline V lookup: CDR1 MDHEN, CDR2 SYDVKM. The CDR3 spans 12 residues.

CDR3 sequence (DNA): TGTGCCAGCAGGGGGGCGGGGGCCGCGACAGATACGCAGTATTTT. It yields the protein CASRGAGAATDTQYF. The V and J genes are TRBV27 and TRBJ2-3; D possibly corresponds to TRBD2 (7 bases). CDR3 length equals 15 residues. With 6 bases removed from V and 3 bases from J, the gap between germline ends came to 16 bases. The germline V gene has CDR1 MNHEY and CDR2 SMNVEV (reference sequence).

There are a few counts of this clonotype. V and J are TRBV10-3 and TRBJ1-5; D might be TRBD1 (6 bases). CDR1 and CDR2 (germline): ENHRY, SYGVKD. The CDR3 is 14 amino acids. Trimming pared 0 bases from V and 7 bases from J, leaving 10 bases between. For the CDR3, the DNA is TGTGCCATCAGTGAGTCCCCAGGGGAGCAGCCCCAGCATTTT. Translating it yields CAISESPGEQPQHF.